This T cell receptor beta chain was obtained from a study of Tregs in tolerant kidney transplant recipients. General study findings and limits: No direct test of biological reproducibility was done here.

The CDR3 sequence is 13 residues long. Germline V gene sequence: CDR1 SGHDT, CDR2 YYEEEE. The germline V and J ends were trimmed by 4 bases and 6 bases, with 11 bases remaining between them. About this clone: Its matching antigen is unknown. Coverage ceases 3 residues before the CDR3 finishes, and the germline J gene fills in the end.

Assay used: immunoSEQ multiplex PCR; TCRdb lists only in-frame clones, some missing. The sample's table shows tens of thousands of clones. The TCR was taken from a human donor who received a combined kidney and bone marrow transplant. This chain connects TRBV5-6 to TRBJ2-1; D may be TRBD1 (6 bases). The sequencing here drew on CD8+ T cells from blood, taken before the transplant. The sequenced part of the CDR3 DNA is TGTGCCAGCAGCCCGGACAGTTCCAATGAG. Its translation: CASSPDSSNE. The CDR3, in full, reads CASSPDSSNEQFF.